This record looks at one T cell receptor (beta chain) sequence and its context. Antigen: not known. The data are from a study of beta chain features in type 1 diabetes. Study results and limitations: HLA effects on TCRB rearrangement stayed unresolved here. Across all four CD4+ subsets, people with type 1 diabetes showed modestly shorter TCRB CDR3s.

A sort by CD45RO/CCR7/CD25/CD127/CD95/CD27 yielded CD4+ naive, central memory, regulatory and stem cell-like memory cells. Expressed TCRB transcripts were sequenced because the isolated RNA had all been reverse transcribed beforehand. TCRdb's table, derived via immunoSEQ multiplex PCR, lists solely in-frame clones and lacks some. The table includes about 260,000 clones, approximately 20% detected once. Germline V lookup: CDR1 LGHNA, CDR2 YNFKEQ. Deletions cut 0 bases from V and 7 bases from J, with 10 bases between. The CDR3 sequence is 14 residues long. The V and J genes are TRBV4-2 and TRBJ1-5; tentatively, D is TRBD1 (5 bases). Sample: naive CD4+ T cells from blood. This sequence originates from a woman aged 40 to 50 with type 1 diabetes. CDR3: CASSQDQGIQPQHF. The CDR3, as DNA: TGTGCCAGCAGCCAAGACCAGGGCATCCAGCCCCAGCATTTT.